This TCR beta chain was sequenced in a study of T-cell reconstitution after alpha-beta-depleted transplantation in children. This clonotype has more than one count but fewer than ten. The authors prepared the TCRbeta library with unique molecular identifiers. TCRdb fed the PCR reads into MiXCR, producing one record per CDR3 protein. Among about 640,000 distinct CDR3 sequences listed, about 15% were seen once. V lost 4 bases and J lost 9, with 18 bases in between. CDR1 MNHEY and CDR2 SVGAGI come from the germline V gene. The CDR3 extends over 14 amino acids. The clonotype comes from a human donor who donated a stem cell graft to a child with acute myeloid leukemia. Sequenced here: PBMCs from the stem cell graft donor, sampled from the stem cell graft. The V gene is TRBV6-5, the J gene TRBJ1-2, with D maybe TRBD1 (5 bases). The DNA for the CDR3 is TGTGCCAGCAGTTGGGAAGGGGTAGCTCTGAGCTACACCTTC. Encoded protein: CASSWEGVALSYTF.